One and the same sample provided the 30 T cell receptor beta chains below, sequenced in a study of T cells in Graves' hyperthyroidism and ophthalmopathy. Amplified regions were TCR beta CDR3 sequences from RNA transcripts. When the TCR CDR3 underwent first-round RT-PCR, the HTBI primer set was used. Each CDR3 protein is one row after TCRdb ran MiXCR on the multiplex PCR reads. The table lists 500,000 or so distinct CDR3 sequences, about a sixth of them singletons, with 17% in the top ten. The sample was blood. Every receptor here comes from a woman under 30 with Graves' ophthalmopathy.

This clonotype was counted at least ten times. The rearrangement links TRBV9 to TRBJ1-1; D uncertain. Germline V CDR1 and CDR2: SGDLS, YYNGEE. V was shortened by 0 bases and J by 1 base, with 10 bases between the two germline ends. The CDR3 is 15 residues long. CDR3 loop: CASSVDWGQNTEAFF. The CDR3, as DNA: TGTGCCAGCAGCGTAGACTGGGGTCAGAACACTGAAGCTTTCTTT.

This clonotype has at least ten counts. This chain connects TRBV12-3 or TRBV12-4 to TRBJ1-5, with D possibly being TRBD1 (6 bases). The CDR3 extends over 15 amino acids. The germline V and J ends were trimmed by 4 bases and 2 bases, with 12 bases remaining between them. CDR3 region: CASSSRGDGNQPQHF. The CDR3 DNA is TGTGCCAGCAGTTCTAGGGGGGATGGCAATCAGCCCCAGCATTTT.

The chain combines TRBV19 with TRBJ1-1; D gene ambiguous. This CDR3 region has 16 residues. CDR1 is LNHDA and CDR2 is SQIVND in the germline V gene (reference sequence). V lost 2 bases, J lost 0 bases, and 13 bases lay in between. The CDR3 is CASSIQASKMNTEAFF. CDR3 DNA sequence: TGTGCCAGTAGTATACAGGCAAGTAAGATGAACACTGAAGCTTTCTTT.

The chain links TRBV28 to TRBJ2-2; TRBD1 agrees at 9 bases. Germline V gives CDR1 MDHEN, CDR2 SYDVKM. The length of the CDR3 is 18 residues. V lost 0 bases to trimming and J lost 5 bases; unmatched junction nucleotides: 10. Written as DNA, the CDR3 is TGTGCCAGCAGTTTATGGAAGAACAGGGGGCCCGGGACCGGGGAGCTGTTTTTT. Its protein is CASSLWKNRGPGTGELFF.

The gene calls are TRBV9 and TRBJ2-3, with 8 bases identical to TRBD2. The V gene end was trimmed by 4 bases and the J gene end by 2 bases; junction bases not matched to a gene: 9. CDR3 size: 16 residues. CDR1 SGDLS and CDR2 YYNGEE come from the germline V gene. The CDR3 here is CASSPRTSLNTDTQYF. For the CDR3, the DNA is TGTGCCAGCAGCCCACGGACTAGCCTTAACACAGATACGCAGTATTTT.

V gene TRBV6-1 combines with J gene TRBJ2-4; D is ambiguous. Germline V CDR1 and CDR2: MNHNS, SASEGT. Trimming stripped 6 bases from V and 0 bases from J, with 12 bases between. This CDR3 region has 15 residues. CDR3 sequence reads: CASSTTTLAKNIQYF. CDR3 nucleotides: TGTGCCAGCAGCACAACAACTTTAGCCAAAAACATTCAGTACTTC.

This clonotype has a handful of counts. The chain carries TRBV6-4 and TRBJ2-3; 7 bases agree with TRBD2. The CDR3 length is 15 residues. The junction had 7 bases not matched to a gene; V was cut back by 4 bases and J by 3 bases. CDR1 and CDR2 (germline): MRHNA, SNTAGT. The CDR3 DNA follows: TGTGCCAGCAGTGGATCTAGCGGTGGAACAGATACGCAGTATTTT. It yields the protein CASSGSSGGTDTQYF.

The chain uses TRBV6-1 and TRBJ2-1; D is possibly TRBD2 (5 bases). Germline lookup yields CDR1 MNHNS and CDR2 SASEGT. V dropped 6 bases and J dropped 1 base, with 19 bases sitting between them. The CDR3 is made up of 17 amino acids. The chain's CDR3 is CASSSLWGSASYNEQFF. The DNA for the CDR3 is TGTGCCAGCAGCTCCCTGTGGGGTAGCGCATCCTACAATGAGCAGTTCTTC.

This clonotype was recorded many times. The chain links TRBV7-2 to TRBJ2-3; maybe TRBD2 (5 bases). CDR1 is SGHTA and CDR2 is FQGNSA in the germline V gene. This CDR3 comprises 15 residues. The ends were cut back, 4 bases at V and 4 bases at J, with 15 bases in the middle. The CDR3 is CASSSLTKVADTQYF. CDR3 DNA: TGTGCCAGCAGCTCCCTGACTAAAGTAGCAGATACGCAGTATTTT.

A remark on this clonotype: At one of its ends the junction is not consistent with the germline gene, which may arise from a read error. This chain links TRBV9 with TRBJ2-1, with D possibly matching TRBD2 (6 bases). Germline CDR1 reads SGDLS; CDR2 reads YYNGEE. The length of the CDR3 is 14 residues. The CDR3 DNA is TGTGCCAGCAGCGTTGGGGACTCCGACAATGAGCAGTTCTTC. Protein product: CASSVGDSDNEQFF.

This clonotype came up many times. The rearrangement joins TRBV29-1 to TRBJ2-5, with 13 nucleotides matching TRBD2. Germline V CDR1 and CDR2: SQVTM, ANQGSEA. The V segment lost 7 bases and the J segment 2 bases; nucleotides outside the gene matches: 7. The CDR3 totals 15 residues. CDR3 DNA sequence: TGCAGCGGGGTAGGACTAGCGGGAGAACAAGAGACCCAGTACTTC. This encodes CSGVGLAGEQETQYF.

The chain uses TRBV7-3 and TRBJ2-2, with TRBD1 matching 8 bases. Germline CDR1 and CDR2: SGHTA and FQGTGA. This CDR3 contains 12 residues. After removal of 8 bases from V and 9 bases from J, the junction contained 5 bases not matched to a gene. The CDR3: CASGQGHRELFF. The CDR3 coding sequence is TGTGCCAGCGGACAGGGACACCGGGAGCTGTTTTTT.

The table lists this clonotype with a few counts. V usage is TRBV29-1 and J usage is TRBJ1-4; 7 bases map to TRBD1. Germline loops: CDR1 SQVTM, CDR2 ANQGSEA. This CDR3 comprises 16 residues. V lost 4 bases to trimming and J lost 0 bases; unmatched junction nucleotides: 8. This CDR3 reads CSVAQGIGTTNEKLFF. CDR3 nucleotides: TGCAGCGTTGCACAGGGGATTGGCACAACTAATGAAAAACTGTTTTTT.

The chain carries TRBV19 and TRBJ1-4, with TRBD1 matching 8 bases. CDR3 length equals 16 residues. V lost 5 bases, J lost 7 bases, and 12 bases stayed unmatched. CDR1 and CDR2 from the germline V gene are LNHDA and SQIVND (reference sequence). For the CDR3, the DNA is TGTGCCAGTAGTGTCAACCCCGGGACAGGTCTTGAAAAACTGTTTTTT. Protein: CASSVNPGTGLEKLFF.

This clonotype has ten or more counts. The V call is TRBV29-1, the J call TRBJ2-1; 7 bases agree with TRBD2. The CDR3 loop spans 13 amino acids. Trimming took 4 bases from V and 0 from J; bases not matched to a gene: 0. Looked up from germline, CDR1 is SQVTM and CDR2 is ANQGSEA. In nucleotides, the CDR3 is TGCAGCGTTGCTAGCGGCTCCTACAATGAGCAGTTCTTC. It codes for CSVASGSYNEQFF.

This clonotype was seen only a few times. This rearrangement joins TRBV5-1 to TRBJ1-1, with TRBD1 matching 8 bases. Germline V gene lookup returns CDR1 SGHRS and CDR2 YFSETQ. V lost 4 bases and J lost 3; bases outside the gene matches: 11. The CDR3 is 16 amino acids. The CDR3 coding sequence is TGCGCCAGCAGCGTTTGGGTGGGACAGGAGGACACTGAAGCTTTCTTT. Its translation: CASSVWVGQEDTEAFF.

This clonotype was seen a handful of times. The chain couples TRBV5-1 to TRBJ2-1, with 7 bases matching TRBD2. The CDR3 extends over 16 amino acids. CDR1 SGHRS and CDR2 YFSETQ come from the germline V gene. V shed 0 bases, J shed 3 bases, and the junction held 6 bases outside the gene matches. This CDR3 is CASSLGPGGGYNEQFF. In DNA form, the CDR3 reads TGCGCCAGCAGCTTGGGCCCGGGAGGAGGCTACAATGAGCAGTTCTTC. The variable domain in full, completed from reference TRBV5-1 and TRBJ2-1, reads KAGVTQTPRYLIKTRGQQVTLSCSPISGHRSVSWYQQTPGQGLQFLFEYFSETQRNKGNFPGRFSGRQFSNSRSEMNVSTLELGDSALYLCASSLGPGGGYNEQFFGPGTRLTVL.

This clonotype was observed at least ten times. The gene calls are TRBV10-3 and TRBJ1-1; D is uncertain. Trimming cost V 7 bases and J 1 base, with 10 bases left between them. Germline loops: CDR1 ENHRY, CDR2 SYGVKD. The CDR3 has 13 amino acids. CDR3 loop: CAITQKENTEAFF. Here the CDR3 DNA reads TGTGCCATCACCCAGAAAGAGAACACTGAAGCTTTCTTT.

This rearrangement joins TRBV20-1 to TRBJ2-6; D remains ambiguous. Trimming removed 3 bases at V and 4 bases at J, with 10 bases between. CDR1 DFQATT and CDR2 SNEGSKA come from the germline V gene (reference sequence). This CDR3 has 14 amino acids. CDR3 in amino acids: CSASLAEGANVLTF. The DNA of the CDR3 is TGCAGTGCTAGCCTCGCGGAGGGGGCCAACGTCCTGACTTTC.

The chain recombines TRBV13 with TRBJ1-2; unclear D gene. Trimming took off 5 bases at V and 7 bases at J, with 17 bases between the two ends. Germline V gives CDR1 PRHDT, CDR2 FYEKMQ (reference sequence). CDR3 size: 14 residues. As DNA, the CDR3 is TGTGCCAGCAGCATCCTGACGGAGGTAACTGGCTACACCTTC. Its translation: CASSILTEVTGYTF.

This clonotype appeared many times. The chain employs TRBV6-1 and TRBJ2-4; 16 bases agree with TRBD2. Germline V lookup: CDR1 MNHNS, CDR2 SASEGT. This CDR3 has 19 amino acids. J was trimmed by 0 bases and V by 7 bases; bases with no gene match: 9. The CDR3 here is CASIGTSGRGGLAKNIQYF. In DNA, the CDR3 is TGTGCCAGCATAGGGACTAGCGGGAGGGGGGGGTTAGCCAAAAACATTCAGTACTTC.

The DNA for the CDR3 is TGTGCCAGCAGCTCCTGGACAGGGATGAGCACCGGGGAGCTGTTTTTT. Its translation: CASSSWTGMSTGELFF. The rearrangement uses TRBV13 and TRBJ2-2; TRBD1 matches at 8 bases. Germline CDR1 is PRHDT and CDR2 is FYEKMQ (reference sequence). The CDR3 is made up of 16 amino acids. With V trimmed by 4 bases and J by 4 bases, 8 bases remained unmatched.

This clonotype was counted at least ten times. This chain joins TRBV3-1 and TRBJ1-1; 7 bases match TRBD1. Germline values: CDR1 LGHDT, CDR2 YNNKEL (reference sequence). Germline trimming cut 2 bases from V and 3 bases from J; bases unmatched to any gene: 3. The CDR3 runs to 14 residues. Written as DNA, the CDR3 is TGTGCCAGCAGCCAAACAGGGGCGGACACTGAAGCTTTCTTT. Translated, it gives CASSQTGADTEAFF.

This clonotype was picked up a small number of times. A much larger clone differs by one base, so this may be a read error. The chain has TRBV28 and TRBJ1-2; 9 positions match TRBD1. The junction had 6 bases not matched to a gene; V was cut back by 6 bases and J by 4 bases. CDR1 and CDR2 (germline): MDHEN, SYDVKM. This CDR3 has 14 amino acids. Written as DNA, the CDR3 is TGTGCCAGCAGCGTCGGGACAGGGATCTATGGCTACACCTTC. Residues: CASSVGTGIYGYTF.

A remark on this clonotype: One junction end does not reproduce the germline sequence, and a read error may be involved. The chain has TRBV11-3 and TRBJ2-7; 8 nucleotides line up with TRBD1. This CDR3 is built from 16 residues. Germline CDR1 SGHNT, CDR2 YENEEA. The CDR3 coding sequence is TGTGCCAGCAGCCCCCTTCTCCGGGACAGGAACTACGGGCAGTACTTC. This gives the protein CASSPLLRDRNYGQYF.

This chain links TRBV6-2 or TRBV6-3 with TRBJ2-7; no definite D call. With 2 bases removed from V and 0 bases from J, the gap between germline ends came to 8 bases. Germline V gene data show CDR1 as MNHEY and CDR2 as SVGEGT. The CDR3 loop spans 14 amino acids. CDR3 in DNA: TGTGCCAGCAGTTACGCGCACACCTCCTACGAGCAGTACTTC. Its translation is CASSYAHTSYEQYF.

This clonotype was counted at least ten times. The chain couples TRBV6-6 to TRBJ2-3; 9 bases map to TRBD2. With 2 bases clipped from V and 2 bases from J, the junction kept 2 bases outside the gene matches. From germline, CDR1 is MNHNY and CDR2 SVGAGI (reference sequence). There are 15 residues in the CDR3. This CDR3 is CASSYTSGPTDTQYF. The CDR3 bases are TGTGCCAGCAGTTACACTAGCGGGCCCACAGATACGCAGTATTTT.

The V call is TRBV4-2, the J call TRBJ1-2, with D perhaps matching TRBD1 (5 bases). Germline-derived CDR1 and CDR2 are LGHNA and YNFKEQ. The ends were cut back, 4 bases at V and 6 bases at J, with 15 bases in the middle. CDR3 length: 14 residues. The CDR3 here is CASSPTGAGHGYTF. The CDR3 coding sequence is TGTGCCAGCAGCCCTACGGGAGCGGGGCATGGCTACACCTTC.

With respect to this clonotype: The junction departs from germline at one end; a sequencing error may be responsible. The chain recombines TRBV3-1 with TRBJ2-7; D might be TRBD2 (5 bases). CDR1 and CDR2 from the germline V gene are LGHDT and YNNKEL (reference sequence). The CDR3 runs to 14 residues. The CDR3 DNA sequence: TGCGCCAGCAGCACCCTGGACGGGGCCTACGAGCAGTACTTC. Encoded protein: CASSTLDGAYEQYF.

This clonotype was seen ten or more times. The V gene is TRBV5-1, the J gene TRBJ2-2; D call uncertain. Germline-derived CDR1 and CDR2 are SGHRS and YFSETQ. V lost 1 base and J lost 7, with 8 bases in between. The CDR3 contains 13 residues. CDR3 nucleotides: TGCGCCAGCAGCTTGCGGGTTGGCGGGGAGCTGTTTTTT. Translating it yields CASSLRVGGELFF.